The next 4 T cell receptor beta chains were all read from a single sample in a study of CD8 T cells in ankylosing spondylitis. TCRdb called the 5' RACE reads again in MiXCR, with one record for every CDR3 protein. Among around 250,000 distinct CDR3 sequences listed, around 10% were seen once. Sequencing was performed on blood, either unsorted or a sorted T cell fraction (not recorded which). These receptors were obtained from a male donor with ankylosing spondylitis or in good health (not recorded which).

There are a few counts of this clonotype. The CDR3 here is CASSLEFRAEETQYF. CDR3 DNA: TGCGCCAGCAGCTTGGAATTTAGGGCCGAAGAGACCCAGTACTTC. The chain uses TRBV5-1 and TRBJ2-5; no reliable D call. Germline V lookup: CDR1 SGHRS, CDR2 YFSETQ. The CDR3 runs 15 residues. V lost 0 bases, J lost 3 bases, and 12 bases lay in between.

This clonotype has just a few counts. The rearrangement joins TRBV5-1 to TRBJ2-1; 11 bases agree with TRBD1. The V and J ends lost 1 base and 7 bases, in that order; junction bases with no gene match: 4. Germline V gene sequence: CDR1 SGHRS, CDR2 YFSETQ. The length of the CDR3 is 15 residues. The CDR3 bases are TGCGCCAGCAGCTTGTGGGGGACAGGGGGAAATGAGCAGTTCTTC. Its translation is CASSLWGTGGNEQFF.

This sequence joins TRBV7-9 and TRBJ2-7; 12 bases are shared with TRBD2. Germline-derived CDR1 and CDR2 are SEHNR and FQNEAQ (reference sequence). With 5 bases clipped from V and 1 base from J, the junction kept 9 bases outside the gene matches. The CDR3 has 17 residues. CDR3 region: CASSPRLAGVRSYEQYF. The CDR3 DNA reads TGTGCCAGCAGCCCTAGACTAGCGGGAGTTAGATCCTACGAGCAGTACTTC. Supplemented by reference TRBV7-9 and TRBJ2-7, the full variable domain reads DTGVSQNPRHKITKRGQNVTFRCDPISEHNRLYWYRQTLGQGPEFLTYFQNEAQLEKSRLLSDRFSAERPKGSFSTLEIQRTEQGDSAMYLCASSPRLAGVRSYEQYFGPGTRLTVT.

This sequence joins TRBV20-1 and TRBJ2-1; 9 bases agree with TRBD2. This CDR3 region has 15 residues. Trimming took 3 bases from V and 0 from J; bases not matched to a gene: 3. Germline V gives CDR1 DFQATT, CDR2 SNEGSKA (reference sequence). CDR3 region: CSARGAGGSYNEQFF. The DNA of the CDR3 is TGCAGTGCTAGGGGAGCGGGAGGCTCCTACAATGAGCAGTTCTTC.